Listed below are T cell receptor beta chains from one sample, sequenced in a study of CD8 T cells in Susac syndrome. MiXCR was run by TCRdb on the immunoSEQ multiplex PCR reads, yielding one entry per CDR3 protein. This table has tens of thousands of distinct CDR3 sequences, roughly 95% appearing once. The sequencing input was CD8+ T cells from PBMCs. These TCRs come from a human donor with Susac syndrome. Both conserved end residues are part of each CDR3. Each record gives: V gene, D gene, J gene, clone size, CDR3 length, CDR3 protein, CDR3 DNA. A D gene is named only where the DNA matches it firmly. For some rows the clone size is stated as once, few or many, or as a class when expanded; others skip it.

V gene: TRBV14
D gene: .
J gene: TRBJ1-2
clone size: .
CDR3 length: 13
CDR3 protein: CASSQDRITGYTF
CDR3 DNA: TGTGCCAGCAGCCAAGATAGGATAACGGGCTACACCTTC

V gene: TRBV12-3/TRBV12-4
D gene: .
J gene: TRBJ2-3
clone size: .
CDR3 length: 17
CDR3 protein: CASSSPEENFSTDTQYF
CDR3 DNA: TGTGCCAGCAGTAGTCCCGAAGAGAACTTTAGCACAGATACGCAGTATTTT

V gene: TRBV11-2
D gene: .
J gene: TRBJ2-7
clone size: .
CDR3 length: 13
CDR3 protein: CASSLWDRYEQYF
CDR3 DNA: TGTGCCAGCAGCTTATGGGACCGCTACGAGCAGTACTTC

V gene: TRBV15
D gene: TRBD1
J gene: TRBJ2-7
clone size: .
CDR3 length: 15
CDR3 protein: CATSRETGAAYEQYF
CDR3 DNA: TGTGCCACCAGCAGAGAGACAGGGGCGGCCTACGAGCAGTACTTC

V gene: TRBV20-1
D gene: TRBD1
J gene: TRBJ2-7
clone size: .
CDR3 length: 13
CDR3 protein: CSAGTGRGYEQYF
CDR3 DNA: TGCAGTGCCGGGACAGGGAGGGGGTACGAGCAGTACTTC

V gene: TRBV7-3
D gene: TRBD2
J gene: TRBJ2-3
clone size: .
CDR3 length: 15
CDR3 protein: CASSRTGGGADTQYF
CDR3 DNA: TGTGCCAGCAGCCGCACGGGCGGGGGGGCAGATACGCAGTATTTT

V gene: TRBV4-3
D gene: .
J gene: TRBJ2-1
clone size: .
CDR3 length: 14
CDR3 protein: CASSLDRRGNEQFF
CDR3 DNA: TGCGCCAGCAGCCTGGACAGGAGGGGGAATGAGCAGTTCTTC

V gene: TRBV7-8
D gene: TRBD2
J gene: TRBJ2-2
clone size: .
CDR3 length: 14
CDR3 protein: CASSFGTSTGELFF
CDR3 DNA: TGTGCCAGCAGCTTTGGGACTAGCACCGGGGAGCTGTTTTTT

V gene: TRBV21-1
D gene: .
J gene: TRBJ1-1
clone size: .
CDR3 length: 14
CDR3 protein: CASSNPPGVTEAFF
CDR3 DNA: TGTGCCAGCAGCAACCCCCCCGGGGTCACTGAAGCTTTCTTT

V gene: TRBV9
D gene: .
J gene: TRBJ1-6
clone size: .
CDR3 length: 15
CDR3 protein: CASSVATQGNSPLHF
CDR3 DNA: TGTGCCAGCAGCGTAGCTACCCAGGGCAATTCACCCCTCCACTTT

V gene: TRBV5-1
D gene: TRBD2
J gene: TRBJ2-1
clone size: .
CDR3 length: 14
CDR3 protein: CASSSAGGANEQFF
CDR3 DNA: TGCGCCAGCAGCTCCGCGGGGGGTGCAAATGAGCAGTTCTTC

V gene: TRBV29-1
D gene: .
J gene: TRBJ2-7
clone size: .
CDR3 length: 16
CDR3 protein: CSVEVSGQKSSYEQYF
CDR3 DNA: TGCAGCGTTGAAGTATCAGGACAAAAAAGCTCCTACGAGCAGTACTTC

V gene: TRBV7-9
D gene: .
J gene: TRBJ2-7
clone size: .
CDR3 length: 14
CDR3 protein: CASSSPTHGQHQYF
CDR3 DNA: TGTGCCAGCAGCTCGCCTACGCATGGACAGCATCAGTACTTC

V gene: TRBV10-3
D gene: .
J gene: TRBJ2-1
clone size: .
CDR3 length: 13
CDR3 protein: CAISPGTYNEQFF
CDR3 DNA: TGTGCCATCAGTCCCGGGACCTACAATGAGCAGTTCTTC

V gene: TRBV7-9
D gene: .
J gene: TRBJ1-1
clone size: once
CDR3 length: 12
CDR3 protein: CASSGMDTEAFF
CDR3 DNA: TGTGCCAGCAGCGGAATGGACACTGAAGCTTTCTTT

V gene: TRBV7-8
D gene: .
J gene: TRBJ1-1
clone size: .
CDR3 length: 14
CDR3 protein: CASSSGQLNTEAFF
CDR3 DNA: TGTGCCAGCAGCTCAGGACAGTTGAACACTGAAGCTTTCTTT

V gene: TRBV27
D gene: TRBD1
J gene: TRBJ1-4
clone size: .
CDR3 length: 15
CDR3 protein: CASSIRTGGNEKLFF
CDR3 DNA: TGTGCCAGCAGTATCCGGACAGGGGGCAATGAAAAACTGTTTTTT

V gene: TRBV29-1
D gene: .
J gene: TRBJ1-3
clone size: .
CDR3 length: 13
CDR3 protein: CSVESTSGNTIYF
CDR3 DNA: TGCAGCGTTGAGTCGACCTCTGGAAACACCATATATTTT

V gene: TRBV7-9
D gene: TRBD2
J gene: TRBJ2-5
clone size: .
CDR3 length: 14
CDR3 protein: CASRGLADQETQYF
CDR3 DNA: TGTGCCAGCAGGGGACTAGCGGACCAAGAGACCCAGTACTTC

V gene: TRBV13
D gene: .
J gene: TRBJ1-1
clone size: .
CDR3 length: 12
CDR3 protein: CASSLLGPEAFF
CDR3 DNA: TGTGCCAGCAGCTTATTGGGGCCCGAAGCTTTCTTT

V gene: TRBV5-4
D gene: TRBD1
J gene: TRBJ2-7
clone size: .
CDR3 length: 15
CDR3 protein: CASSHGQGDPYEQYF
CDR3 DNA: TGTGCCAGCAGCCACGGACAGGGTGATCCCTACGAGCAGTACTTC

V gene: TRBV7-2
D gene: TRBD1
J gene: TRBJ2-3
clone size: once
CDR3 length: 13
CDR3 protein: CASSPGQMNTQYF
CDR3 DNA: TGTGCCAGCAGCCCGGGACAGATGAATACGCAGTATTTT

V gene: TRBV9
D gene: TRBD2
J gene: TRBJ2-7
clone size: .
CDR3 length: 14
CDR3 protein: CASSPGLAGYEQYF
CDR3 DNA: TGTGCCAGCAGCCCCGGACTAGCGGGCTACGAGCAGTACTTC

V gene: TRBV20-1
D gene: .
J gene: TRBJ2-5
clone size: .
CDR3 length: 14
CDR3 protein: CSARGKALRETQYF
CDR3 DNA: TGCAGTGCTAGAGGGAAAGCCTTGCGGGAGACCCAGTACTTC

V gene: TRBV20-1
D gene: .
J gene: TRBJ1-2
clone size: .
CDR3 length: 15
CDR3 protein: CSARTPTGTIYGYTF
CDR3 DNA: TGCAGTGCTAGAACCCCTACCGGGACAATCTATGGCTACACCTTC

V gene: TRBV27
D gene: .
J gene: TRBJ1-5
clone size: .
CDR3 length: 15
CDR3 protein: CASSSREPVGQPQHF
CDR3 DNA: TGTGCCAGCAGTTCCCGGGAGCCAGTCGGTCAGCCCCAGCATTTT

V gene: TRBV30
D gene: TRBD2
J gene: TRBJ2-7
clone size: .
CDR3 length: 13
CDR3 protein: CAVAGEFFDEQYF
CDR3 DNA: TGTGCCGTAGCGGGGGAGTTTTTCGACGAGCAGTACTTC